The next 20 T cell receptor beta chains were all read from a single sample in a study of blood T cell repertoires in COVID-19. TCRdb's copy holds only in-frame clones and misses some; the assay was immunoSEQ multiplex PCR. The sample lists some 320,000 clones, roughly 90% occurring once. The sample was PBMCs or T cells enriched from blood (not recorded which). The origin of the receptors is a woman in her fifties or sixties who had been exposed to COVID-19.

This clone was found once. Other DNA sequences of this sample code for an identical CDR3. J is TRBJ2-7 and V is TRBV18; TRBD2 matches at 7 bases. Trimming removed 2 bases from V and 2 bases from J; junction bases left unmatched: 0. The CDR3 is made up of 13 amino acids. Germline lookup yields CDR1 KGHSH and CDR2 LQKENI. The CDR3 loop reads CASSPGTTYEQYF. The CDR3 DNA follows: TGTGCCAGCTCACCAGGGACTACCTACGAGCAGTACTTC. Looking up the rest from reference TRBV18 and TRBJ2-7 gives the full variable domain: NAGVMQNPRHLVRRRGQEARLRCSPMKGHSHVYWYRQLPEEGLKFMVYLQKENIIDESGMPKERFSAEFPKEGPSILRIQQVVRGDSAAYFCASSPGTTYEQYFGPGTRLTVT.

CDR3 in DNA: TGTGCCAGCAGTGAAGTGTTGGGCGCTGAAGCTTTCTTT. It yields the protein CASSEVLGAEAFF. The V and J genes are TRBV2 and TRBJ1-1; D ambiguous. This CDR3 contains 13 residues. CDR1 and CDR2 from the germline V gene are SNHLY and FYNNEI. Trimming took 1 base from V and 6 from J, leaving 9 bases between them.

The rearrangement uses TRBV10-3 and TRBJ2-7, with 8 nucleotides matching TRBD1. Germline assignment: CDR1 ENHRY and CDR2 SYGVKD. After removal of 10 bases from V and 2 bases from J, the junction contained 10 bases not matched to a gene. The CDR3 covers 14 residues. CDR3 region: CATFGQGDTYEQYF. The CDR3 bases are TGTGCCACGTTCGGACAGGGCGACACCTACGAGCAGTACTTC.

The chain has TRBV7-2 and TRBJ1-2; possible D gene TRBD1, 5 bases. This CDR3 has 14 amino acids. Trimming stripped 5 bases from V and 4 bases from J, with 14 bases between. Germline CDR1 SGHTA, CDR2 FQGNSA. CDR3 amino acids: CASSQGGPGYGYTF. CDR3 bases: TGTGCCAGCAGCCAGGGAGGGCCGGGCTATGGCTACACCTTC.

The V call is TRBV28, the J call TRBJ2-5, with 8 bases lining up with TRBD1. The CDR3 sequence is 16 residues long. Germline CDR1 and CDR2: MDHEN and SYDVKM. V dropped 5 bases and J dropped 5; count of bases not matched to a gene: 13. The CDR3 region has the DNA TGTGCCAGCAGTACGCCCCGACAGGGGTTTTCGGAGACCCAGTACTTC. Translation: CASSTPRQGFSETQYF.

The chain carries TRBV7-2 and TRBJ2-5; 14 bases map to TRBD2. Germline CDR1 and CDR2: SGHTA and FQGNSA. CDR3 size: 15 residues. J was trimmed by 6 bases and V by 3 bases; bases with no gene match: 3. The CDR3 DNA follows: TGTGCCAGCAGCTTCGGGACTAGCGGGGGCCAGACCCAGTACTTC. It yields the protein CASSFGTSGGQTQYF.

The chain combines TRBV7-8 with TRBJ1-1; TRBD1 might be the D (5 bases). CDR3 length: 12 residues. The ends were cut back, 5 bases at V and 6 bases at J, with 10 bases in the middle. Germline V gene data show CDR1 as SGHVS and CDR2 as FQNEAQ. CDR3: CASSRPGPEAFF. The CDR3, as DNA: TGTGCCAGCAGCCGACCAGGGCCTGAAGCTTTCTTT.

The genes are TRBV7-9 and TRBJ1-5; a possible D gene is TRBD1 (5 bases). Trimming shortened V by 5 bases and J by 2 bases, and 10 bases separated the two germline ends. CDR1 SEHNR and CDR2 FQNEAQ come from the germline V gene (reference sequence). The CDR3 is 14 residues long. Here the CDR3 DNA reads TGTGCCAGCAGCGAAGAAGGGGGCAATCAGCCCCAGCATTTT. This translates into CASSEEGGNQPQHF.

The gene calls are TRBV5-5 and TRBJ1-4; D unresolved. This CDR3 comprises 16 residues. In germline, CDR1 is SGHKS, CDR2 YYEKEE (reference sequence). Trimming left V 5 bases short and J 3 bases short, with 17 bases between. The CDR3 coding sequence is TGTGCCAGCAGACTCGAGGGCAGGTTCCCTAATGAAAAACTGTTTTTT. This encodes CASRLEGRFPNEKLFF.

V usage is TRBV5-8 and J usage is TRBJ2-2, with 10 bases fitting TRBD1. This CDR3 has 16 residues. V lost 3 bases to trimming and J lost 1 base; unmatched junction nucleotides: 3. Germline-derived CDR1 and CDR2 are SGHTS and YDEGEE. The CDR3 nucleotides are TGTGCCAGCAGCTCTGACAGGGGGCAGAACACCGGGGAGCTGTTTTTT. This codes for CASSSDRGQNTGELFF.

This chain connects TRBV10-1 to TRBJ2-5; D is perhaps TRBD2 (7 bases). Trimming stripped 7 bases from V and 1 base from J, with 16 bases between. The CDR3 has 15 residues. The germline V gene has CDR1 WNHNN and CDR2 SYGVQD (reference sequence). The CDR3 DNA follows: TGCGCCAGCAATGGGAGGGGGATAAGCCAAGAGACCCAGTACTTC. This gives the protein CASNGRGISQETQYF.

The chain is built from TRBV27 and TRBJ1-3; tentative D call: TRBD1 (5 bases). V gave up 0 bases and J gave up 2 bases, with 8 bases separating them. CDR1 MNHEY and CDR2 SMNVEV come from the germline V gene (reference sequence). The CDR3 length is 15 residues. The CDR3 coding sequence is TGTGCCAGCAGTTTATCGTCGGGGGCTGGAAACACCATATATTTT. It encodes CASSLSSGAGNTIYF.

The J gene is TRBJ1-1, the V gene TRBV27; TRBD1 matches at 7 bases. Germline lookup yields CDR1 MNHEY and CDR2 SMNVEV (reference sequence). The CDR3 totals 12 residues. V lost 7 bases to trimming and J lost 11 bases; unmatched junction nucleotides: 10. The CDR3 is CASKKLQGNAFF. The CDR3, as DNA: TGTGCCAGCAAGAAGTTACAGGGGAATGCTTTCTTT.

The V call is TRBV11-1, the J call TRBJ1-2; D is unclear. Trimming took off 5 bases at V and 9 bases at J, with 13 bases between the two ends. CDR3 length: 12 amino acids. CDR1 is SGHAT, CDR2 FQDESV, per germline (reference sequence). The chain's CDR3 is CASSPDLGSYTF. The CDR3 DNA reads TGTGCCAGCAGCCCAGACCTCGGGAGCTACACCTTC.

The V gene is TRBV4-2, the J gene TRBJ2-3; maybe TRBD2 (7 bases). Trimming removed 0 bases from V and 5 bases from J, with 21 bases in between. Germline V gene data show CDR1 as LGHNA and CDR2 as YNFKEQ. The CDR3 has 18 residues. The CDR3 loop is CASSQDKGGGAGKDTQYF. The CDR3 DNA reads TGTGCCAGCAGCCAAGATAAGGGCGGGGGCGCGGGGAAAGATACGCAGTATTTT.

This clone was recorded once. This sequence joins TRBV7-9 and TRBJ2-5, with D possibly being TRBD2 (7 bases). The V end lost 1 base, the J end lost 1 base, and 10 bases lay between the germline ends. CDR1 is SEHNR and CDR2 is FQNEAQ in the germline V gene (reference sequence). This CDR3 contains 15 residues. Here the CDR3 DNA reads TGTGCCAGCAGCTTAGTGGGGGGGCGCCAAGAGACCCAGTACTTC. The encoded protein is CASSLVGGRQETQYF. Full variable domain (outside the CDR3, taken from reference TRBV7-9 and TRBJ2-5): DTGVSQNPRHKITKRGQNVTFRCDPISEHNRLYWYRQTLGQGPEFLTYFQNEAQLEKSRLLSDRFSAERPKGSFSTLEIQRTEQGDSAMYLCASSLVGGRQETQYFGPGTRLLVL.

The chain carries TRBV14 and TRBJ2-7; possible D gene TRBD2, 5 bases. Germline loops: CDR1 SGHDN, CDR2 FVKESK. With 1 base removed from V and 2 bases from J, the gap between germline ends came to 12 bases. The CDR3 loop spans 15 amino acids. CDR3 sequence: CASSQGRGRAYEQYF. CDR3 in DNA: TGTGCCAGCAGCCAAGGTCGTGGGAGAGCCTACGAGCAGTACTTC.

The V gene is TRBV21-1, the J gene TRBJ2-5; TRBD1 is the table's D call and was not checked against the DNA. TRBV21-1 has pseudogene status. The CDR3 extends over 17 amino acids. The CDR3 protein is CASSRRTGTELTKTQYF. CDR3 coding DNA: TGTGCCAGCAGCAGGAGAACCGGGACAGAGTTGACGAAGACCCAGTACTTC.

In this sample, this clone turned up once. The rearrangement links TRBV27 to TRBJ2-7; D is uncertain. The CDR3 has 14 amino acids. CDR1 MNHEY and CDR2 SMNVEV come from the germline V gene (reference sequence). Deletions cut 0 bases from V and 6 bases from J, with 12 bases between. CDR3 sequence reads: CASSLSISTGEQYF. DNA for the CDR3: TGTGCCAGCAGTTTATCGATTTCCACGGGCGAGCAGTACTTC.

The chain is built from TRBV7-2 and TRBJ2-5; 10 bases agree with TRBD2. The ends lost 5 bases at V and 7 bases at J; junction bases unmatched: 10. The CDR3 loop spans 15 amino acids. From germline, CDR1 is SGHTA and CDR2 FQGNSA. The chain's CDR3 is CASSRKSGGAGTQYF. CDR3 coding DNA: TGTGCCAGCAGCCGTAAGAGCGGGGGGGCCGGGACCCAGTACTTC.